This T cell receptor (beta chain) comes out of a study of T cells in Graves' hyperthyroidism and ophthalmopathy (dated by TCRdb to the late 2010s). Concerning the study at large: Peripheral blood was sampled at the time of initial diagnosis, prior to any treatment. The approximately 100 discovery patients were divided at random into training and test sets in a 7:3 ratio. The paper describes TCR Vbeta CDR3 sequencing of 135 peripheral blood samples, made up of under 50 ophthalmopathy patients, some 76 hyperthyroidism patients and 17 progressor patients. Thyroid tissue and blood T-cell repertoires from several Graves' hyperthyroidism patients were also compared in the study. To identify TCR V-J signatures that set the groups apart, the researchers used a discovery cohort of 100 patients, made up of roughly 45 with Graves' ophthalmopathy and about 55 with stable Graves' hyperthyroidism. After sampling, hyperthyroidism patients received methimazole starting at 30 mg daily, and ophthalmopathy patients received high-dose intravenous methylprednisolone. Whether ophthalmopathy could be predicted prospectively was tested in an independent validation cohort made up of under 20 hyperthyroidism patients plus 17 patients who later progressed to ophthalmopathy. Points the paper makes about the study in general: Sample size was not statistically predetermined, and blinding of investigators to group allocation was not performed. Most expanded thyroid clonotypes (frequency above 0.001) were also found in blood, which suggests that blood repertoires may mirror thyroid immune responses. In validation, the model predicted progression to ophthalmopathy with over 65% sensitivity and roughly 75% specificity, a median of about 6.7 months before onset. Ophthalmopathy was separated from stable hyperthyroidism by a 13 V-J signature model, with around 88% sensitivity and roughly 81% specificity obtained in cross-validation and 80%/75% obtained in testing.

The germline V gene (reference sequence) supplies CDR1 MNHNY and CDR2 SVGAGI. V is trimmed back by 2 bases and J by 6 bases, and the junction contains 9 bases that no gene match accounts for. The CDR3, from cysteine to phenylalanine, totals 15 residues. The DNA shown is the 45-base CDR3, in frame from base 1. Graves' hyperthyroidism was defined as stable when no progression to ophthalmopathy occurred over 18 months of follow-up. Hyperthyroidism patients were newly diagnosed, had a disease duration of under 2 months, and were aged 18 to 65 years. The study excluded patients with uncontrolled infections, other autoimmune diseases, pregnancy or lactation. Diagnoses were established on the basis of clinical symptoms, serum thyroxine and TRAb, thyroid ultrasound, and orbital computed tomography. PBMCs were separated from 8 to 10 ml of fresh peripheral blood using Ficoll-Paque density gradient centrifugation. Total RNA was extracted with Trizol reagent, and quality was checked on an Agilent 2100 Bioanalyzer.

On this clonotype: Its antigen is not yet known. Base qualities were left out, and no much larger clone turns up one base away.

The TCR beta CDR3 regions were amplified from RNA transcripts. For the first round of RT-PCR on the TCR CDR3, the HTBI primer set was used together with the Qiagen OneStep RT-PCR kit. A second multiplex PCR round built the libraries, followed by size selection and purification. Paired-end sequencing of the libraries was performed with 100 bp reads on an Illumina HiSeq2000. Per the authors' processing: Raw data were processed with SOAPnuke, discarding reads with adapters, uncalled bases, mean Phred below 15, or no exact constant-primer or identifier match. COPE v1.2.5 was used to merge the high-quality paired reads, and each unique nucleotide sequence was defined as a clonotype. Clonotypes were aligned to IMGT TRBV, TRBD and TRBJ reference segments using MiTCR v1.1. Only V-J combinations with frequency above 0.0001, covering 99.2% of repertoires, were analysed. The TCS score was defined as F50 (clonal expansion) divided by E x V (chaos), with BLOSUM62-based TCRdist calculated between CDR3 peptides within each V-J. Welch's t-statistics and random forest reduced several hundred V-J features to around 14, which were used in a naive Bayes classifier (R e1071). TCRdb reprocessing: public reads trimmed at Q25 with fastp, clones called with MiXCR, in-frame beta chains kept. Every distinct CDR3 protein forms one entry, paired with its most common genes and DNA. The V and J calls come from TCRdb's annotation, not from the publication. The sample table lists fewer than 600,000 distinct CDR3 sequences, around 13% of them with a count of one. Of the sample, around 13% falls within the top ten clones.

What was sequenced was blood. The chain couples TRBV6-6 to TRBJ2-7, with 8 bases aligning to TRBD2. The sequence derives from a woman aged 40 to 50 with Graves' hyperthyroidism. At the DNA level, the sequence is TGTGCCAGCAGTTACGGGCGGGCGGGGGGTTCCGAGCAGTACTTC. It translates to CASSYGRAGGSEQYF.